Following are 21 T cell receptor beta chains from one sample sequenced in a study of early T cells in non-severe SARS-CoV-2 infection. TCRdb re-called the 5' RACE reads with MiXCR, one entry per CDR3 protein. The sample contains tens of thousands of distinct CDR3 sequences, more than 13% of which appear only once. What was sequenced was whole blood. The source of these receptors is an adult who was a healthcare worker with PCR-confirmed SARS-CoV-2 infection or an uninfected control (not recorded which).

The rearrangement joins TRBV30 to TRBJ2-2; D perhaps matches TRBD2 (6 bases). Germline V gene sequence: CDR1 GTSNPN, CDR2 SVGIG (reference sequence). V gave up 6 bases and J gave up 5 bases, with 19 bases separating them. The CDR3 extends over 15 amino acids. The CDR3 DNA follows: TGTGCCTGTTCCCGGGACTCCGTCCAGACCGGGGAGCTGTTTTTT. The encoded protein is CACSRDSVQTGELFF.

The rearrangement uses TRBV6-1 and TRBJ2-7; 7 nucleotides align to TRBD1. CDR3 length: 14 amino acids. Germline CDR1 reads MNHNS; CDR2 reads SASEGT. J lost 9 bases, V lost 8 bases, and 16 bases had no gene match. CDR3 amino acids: CASHLDRISDRQYF. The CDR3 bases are TGTGCCAGCCACTTGGACAGGATTAGTGACAGGCAGTACTTC.

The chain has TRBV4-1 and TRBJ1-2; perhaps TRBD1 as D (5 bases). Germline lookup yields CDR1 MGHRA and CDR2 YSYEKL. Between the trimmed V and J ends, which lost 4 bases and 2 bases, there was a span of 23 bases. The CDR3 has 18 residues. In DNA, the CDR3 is TGCGCCAGCAGCCCAGGGAGGACAAAGACCATGTTAAACTATGGCTACACCTTC. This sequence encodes CASSPGRTKTMLNYGYTF.

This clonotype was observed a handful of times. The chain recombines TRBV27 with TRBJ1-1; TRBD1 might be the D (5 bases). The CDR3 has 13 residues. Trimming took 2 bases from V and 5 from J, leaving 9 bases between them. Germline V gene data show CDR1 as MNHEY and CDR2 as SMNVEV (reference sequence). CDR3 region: CASSLGGLTEAFF. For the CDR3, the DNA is TGTGCCAGCAGTTTAGGGGGTTTGACTGAAGCTTTCTTT.

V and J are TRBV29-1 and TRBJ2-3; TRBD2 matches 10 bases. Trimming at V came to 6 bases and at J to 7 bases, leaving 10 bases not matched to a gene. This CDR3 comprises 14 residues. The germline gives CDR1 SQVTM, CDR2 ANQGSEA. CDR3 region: CSVGGLAGVNTQYF. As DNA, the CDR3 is TGCAGCGTCGGTGGGCTAGCGGGAGTGAATACGCAGTATTTT.

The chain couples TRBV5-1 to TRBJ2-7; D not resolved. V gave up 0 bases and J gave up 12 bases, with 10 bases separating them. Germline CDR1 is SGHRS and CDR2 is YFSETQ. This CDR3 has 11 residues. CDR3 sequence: CASSLDRDLYF. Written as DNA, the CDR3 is TGCGCCAGCAGCTTGGACCGAGATCTGTACTTC.

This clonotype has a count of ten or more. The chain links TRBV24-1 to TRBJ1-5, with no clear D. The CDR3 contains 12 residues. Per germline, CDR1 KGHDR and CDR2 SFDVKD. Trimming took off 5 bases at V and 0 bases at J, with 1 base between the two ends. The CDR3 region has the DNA TGTGCCACCAGTGCTAGCAATCAGCCCCAGCATTTT. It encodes CATSASNQPQHF.

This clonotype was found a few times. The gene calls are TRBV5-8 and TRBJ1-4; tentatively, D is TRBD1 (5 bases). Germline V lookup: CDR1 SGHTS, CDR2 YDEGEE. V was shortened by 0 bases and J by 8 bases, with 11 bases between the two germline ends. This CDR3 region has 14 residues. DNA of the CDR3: TGTGCCAGCAGCTTGGCAGGGTCGGGAGAAAAACTGTTTTTT. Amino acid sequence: CASSLAGSGEKLFF.

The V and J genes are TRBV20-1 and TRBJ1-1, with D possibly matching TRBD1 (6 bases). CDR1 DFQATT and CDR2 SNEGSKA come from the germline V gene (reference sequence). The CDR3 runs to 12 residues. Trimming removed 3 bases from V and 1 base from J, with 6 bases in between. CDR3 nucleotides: TGCAGTGCTAGGGACAGGAACACTGAAGCTTTCTTT. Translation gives CSARDRNTEAFF.

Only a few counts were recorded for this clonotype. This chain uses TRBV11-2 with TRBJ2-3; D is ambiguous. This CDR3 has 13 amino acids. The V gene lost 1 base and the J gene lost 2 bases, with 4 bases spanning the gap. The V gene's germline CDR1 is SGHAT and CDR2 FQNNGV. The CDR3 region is CASSLAHTDTQYF. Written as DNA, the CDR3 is TGTGCCAGCAGCTTAGCTCACACAGATACGCAGTATTTT.

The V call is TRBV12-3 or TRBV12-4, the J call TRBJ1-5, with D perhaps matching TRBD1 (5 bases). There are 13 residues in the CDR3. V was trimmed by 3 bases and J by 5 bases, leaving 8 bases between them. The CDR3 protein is CASSFGADQPQHF. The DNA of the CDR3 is TGTGCCAGCAGTTTCGGGGCGGATCAGCCCCAGCATTTT.

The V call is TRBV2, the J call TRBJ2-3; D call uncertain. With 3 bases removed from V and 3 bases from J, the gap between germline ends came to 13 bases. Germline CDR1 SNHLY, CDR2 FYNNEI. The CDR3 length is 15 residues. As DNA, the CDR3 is TGTGCCAGCAGTGACTCCGTGCGAACGACAGATACGCAGTATTTT. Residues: CASSDSVRTTDTQYF.

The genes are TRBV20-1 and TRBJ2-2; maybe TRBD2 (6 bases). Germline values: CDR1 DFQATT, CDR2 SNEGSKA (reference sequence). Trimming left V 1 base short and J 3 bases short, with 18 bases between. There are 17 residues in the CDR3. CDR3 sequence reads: CSARGVAGDSYTGELFF. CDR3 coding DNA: TGCAGTGCTAGAGGCGTGGCCGGGGACTCTTACACCGGGGAGCTGTTTTTT.

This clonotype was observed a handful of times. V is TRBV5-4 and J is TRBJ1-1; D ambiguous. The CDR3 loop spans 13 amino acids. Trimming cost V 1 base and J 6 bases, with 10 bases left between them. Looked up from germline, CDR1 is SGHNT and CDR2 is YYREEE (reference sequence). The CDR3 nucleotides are TGTGCCAGCAGCTTGCATGAGGGCGCTGAAGCTTTCTTT. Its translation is CASSLHEGAEAFF.

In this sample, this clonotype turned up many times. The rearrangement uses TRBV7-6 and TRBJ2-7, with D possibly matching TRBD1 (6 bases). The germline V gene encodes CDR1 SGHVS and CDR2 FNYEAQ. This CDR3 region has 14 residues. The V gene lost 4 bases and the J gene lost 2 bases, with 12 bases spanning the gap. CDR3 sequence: CASSYLNRAYEQYF. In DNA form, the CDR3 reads TGTGCCAGCAGCTATCTCAACAGGGCCTACGAGCAGTACTTC.

CDR3 protein: CATSRDLADNEQFF. CDR3 sequence (DNA): TGTGCCACCAGCAGAGACCTAGCGGACAATGAGCAGTTCTTC. The rearrangement uses TRBV15 and TRBJ2-1; TRBD2 aligns across 7 bases. Germline assignment: CDR1 LNHNV and CDR2 YYDKDF (reference sequence). After removal of 0 bases from V and 5 bases from J, the junction contained 1 base not matched to a gene. The CDR3 is made up of 14 amino acids.

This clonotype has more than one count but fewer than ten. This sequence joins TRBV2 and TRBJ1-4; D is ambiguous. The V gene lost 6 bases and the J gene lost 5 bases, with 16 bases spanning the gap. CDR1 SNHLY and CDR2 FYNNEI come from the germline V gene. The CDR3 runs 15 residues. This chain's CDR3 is CASSQLDGRNEKLFF. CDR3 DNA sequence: TGTGCCAGCAGCCAACTGGACGGTCGAAATGAAAAACTGTTTTTT.

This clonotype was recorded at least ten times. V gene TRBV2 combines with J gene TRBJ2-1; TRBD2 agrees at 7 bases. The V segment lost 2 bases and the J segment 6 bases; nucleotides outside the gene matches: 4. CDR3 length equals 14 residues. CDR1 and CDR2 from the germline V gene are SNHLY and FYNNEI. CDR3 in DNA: TGTGCCAGCAGTGAAACCGGCGGGAGCAATGAGCAGTTCTTC. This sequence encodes CASSETGGSNEQFF.

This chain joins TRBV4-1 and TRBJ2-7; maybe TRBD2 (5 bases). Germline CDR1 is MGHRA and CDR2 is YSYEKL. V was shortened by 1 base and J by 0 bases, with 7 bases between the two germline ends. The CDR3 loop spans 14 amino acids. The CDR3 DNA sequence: TGCGCCAGCAGCCAAGGGGAGAGCTCCTACGAGCAGTACTTC. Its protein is CASSQGESSYEQYF.

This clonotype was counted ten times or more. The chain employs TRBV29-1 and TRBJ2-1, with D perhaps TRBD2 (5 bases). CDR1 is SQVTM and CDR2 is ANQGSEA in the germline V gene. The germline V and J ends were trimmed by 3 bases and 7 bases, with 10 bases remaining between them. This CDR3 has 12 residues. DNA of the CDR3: TGCAGCGTTGAGAGGCTAGCAAATGAGCAGTTCTTC. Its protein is CSVERLANEQFF.

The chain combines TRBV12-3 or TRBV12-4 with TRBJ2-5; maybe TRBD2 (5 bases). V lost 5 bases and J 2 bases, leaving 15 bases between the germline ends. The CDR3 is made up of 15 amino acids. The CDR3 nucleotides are TGTGCCAGCAGTCCCCACAGTAGAGGGCAAGAGACCCAGTACTTC. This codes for CASSPHSRGQETQYF.